This entry is about one T cell receptor beta chain. Noted time point: pretreatment peripheral blood. V lost 4 bases, J lost 8 bases, and 10 bases stayed unmatched. The CDR3 length is 15 residues. Germline V gene data show CDR1 as SGHAT and CDR2 as FQNNGV. This record belongs to a study of PD-L1 blockade in urothelial cancer. Turning to the study itself: After treatment start, blood was analyzed at 3 weeks (second dose) and at 6 weeks.

The table came from immunoSEQ multiplex PCR; TCRdb's copy has only in-frame clones and leaves some out. The sample holds under 40,000 clones, 75% to 85% seen once. The source was PBMCs, collected around atezolizumab (anti-PD-L1) treatment. The rearrangement links TRBV11-2 to TRBJ2-4; 8 bases match TRBD2. This receptor was taken from a man in his sixties with urothelial cancer. CDR3 protein: CASSSPREGRYIQYF. The CDR3 DNA reads as TGTGCCAGCAGCTCTCCCCGGGAGGGTCGATACATTCAGTACTTC. Full variable domain (remainder filled in from reference TRBV11-2 and TRBJ2-4): EAGVAQSPRYKIIEKRQSVAFWCNPISGHATLYWYQQILGQGPKLLIQFQNNGVVDDSQLPKDRFSAERLKGVDSTLKIQPAKLEDSAVYLCASSSPREGRYIQYFGAGTRLSVL.